The source of this TCR beta chain is a study of CD4 T cells in relation to SARS-CoV-2 and coronaviruses. Study-wide background: PBMCs were cultured with antigen for roughly 9 days before TCR beta sequencing. Shared crossreactive spike epitopes were mapped to their HLA restriction.

Sequenced by immunoSEQ multiplex PCR; TCRdb stores in-frame clones only, minus some. The sample comprises about 47,000 clones, 82% of which are singletons, and approximately 1.5% rests with the top ten. Concerning this clone itself: Its antigen is unidentified.

Regarding the study as a whole: Pre-pandemic and post-infection samples never came from the same donor.

CDR1 is SGHDN and CDR2 is FVKESK in the germline V gene. With 0 bases removed from V and 4 bases from J, the gap between germline ends came to 2 bases. This CDR3 contains 12 residues. This sequence was found in an adult with COVID-19. The sequenced sample consisted of naive CD4+ T cells from PBMCs, cultured in vitro. Indicated subset: naive CD4+ T cells isolated by negative enrichment. The chain joins TRBV14 to TRBJ2-3; D unresolved. CDR3 loop: CASSQDADTQYF. CDR3 sequence (DNA): TGTGCCAGCAGCCAAGATGCAGATACGCAGTATTTT. Filled out from reference TRBV14 and TRBJ2-3, the complete variable domain reads EAGVTQFPSHSVIEKGQTVTLRCDPISGHDNLYWYRRVMGKEIKFLLHFVKESKQDESGMPNNRFLAERTGGTYSTLKVQPAELEDSGVYFCASSQDADTQYFGPGTRLTVL.